This TCR beta chain originates from a study of cytomegalovirus exposure and HLA in healthy donors. The V and J ends lost 4 bases and 4 bases, in that order; junction bases with no gene match: 5. CDR1 SGHDT and CDR2 YYEEEE come from the germline V gene. The CDR3 has 14 amino acids. It was with 60 Vbeta and 13 Jbeta primers that the PCR ran. Libraries were prepared by immunoSEQ multiplex PCR; TCRdb keeps only in-frame clonotypes and omits some of them. The sample lists under 200,000 clones; roughly 85% were seen once. This clonotype was obtained from a man in his late teens or twenties in good health and CMV-seropositive. The chain combines TRBV5-6 with TRBJ2-7, with 10 nucleotides matching TRBD1. The source material was PBMCs. The DNA of the CDR3 is TGTGCCAGCAGCCTGACAGGGGGCGATTACGAGCAGTACTTC. Translated, it gives CASSLTGGDYEQYF. Full variable domain (outside the CDR3, taken from reference TRBV5-6 and TRBJ2-7): DAGVTQSPTHLIKTRGQQVTLRCSPKSGHDTVSWYQQALGQGPQFIFQYYEEEERQRGNFPDRFSGHQFPNYSSELNVNALLLGDSALYLCASSLTGGDYEQYFGPGTRLTVT.